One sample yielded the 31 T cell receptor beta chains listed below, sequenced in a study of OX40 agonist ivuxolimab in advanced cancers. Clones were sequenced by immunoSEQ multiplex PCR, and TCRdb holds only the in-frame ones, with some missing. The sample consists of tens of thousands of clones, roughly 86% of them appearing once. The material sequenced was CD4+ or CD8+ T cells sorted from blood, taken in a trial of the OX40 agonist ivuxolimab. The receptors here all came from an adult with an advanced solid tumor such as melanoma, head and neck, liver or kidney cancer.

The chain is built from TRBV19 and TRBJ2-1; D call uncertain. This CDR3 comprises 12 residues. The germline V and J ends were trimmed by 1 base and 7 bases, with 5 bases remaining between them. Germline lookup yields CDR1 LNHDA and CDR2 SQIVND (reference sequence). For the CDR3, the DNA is TGTGCCAGTAGTATAGGTGGAAATGAGCAGTTCTTC. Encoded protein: CASSIGGNEQFF.

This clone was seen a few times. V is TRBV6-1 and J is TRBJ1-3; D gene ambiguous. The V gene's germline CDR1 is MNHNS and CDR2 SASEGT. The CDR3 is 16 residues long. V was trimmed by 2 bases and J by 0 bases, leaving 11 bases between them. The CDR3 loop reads CASSEPGRSSGNTIYF. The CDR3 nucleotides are TGTGCCAGCAGTGAACCTGGACGCAGCTCTGGAAACACCATATATTTT.

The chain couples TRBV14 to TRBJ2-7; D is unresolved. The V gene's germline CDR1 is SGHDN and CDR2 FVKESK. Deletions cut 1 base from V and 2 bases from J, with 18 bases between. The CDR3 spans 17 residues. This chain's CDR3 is CASSQARGRLEAYEQYF. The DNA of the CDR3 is TGTGCCAGCAGCCAAGCCCGAGGAAGACTGGAAGCCTACGAGCAGTACTTC.

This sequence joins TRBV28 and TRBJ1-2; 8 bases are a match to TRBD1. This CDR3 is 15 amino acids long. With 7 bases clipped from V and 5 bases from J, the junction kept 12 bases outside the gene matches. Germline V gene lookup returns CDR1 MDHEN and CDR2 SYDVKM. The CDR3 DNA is TGTGCCAGCAACAACGCCGGACAGGGAGGGTATGGCTACACCTTC. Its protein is CASNNAGQGGYGYTF.

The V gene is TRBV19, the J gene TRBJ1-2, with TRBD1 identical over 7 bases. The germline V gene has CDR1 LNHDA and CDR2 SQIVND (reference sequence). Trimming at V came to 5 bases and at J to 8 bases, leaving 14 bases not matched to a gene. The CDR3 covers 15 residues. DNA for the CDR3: TGTGCCAGTAGTCCCGCAGGGGGAACGGTCCAAGGCTACACCTTC. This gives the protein CASSPAGGTVQGYTF.

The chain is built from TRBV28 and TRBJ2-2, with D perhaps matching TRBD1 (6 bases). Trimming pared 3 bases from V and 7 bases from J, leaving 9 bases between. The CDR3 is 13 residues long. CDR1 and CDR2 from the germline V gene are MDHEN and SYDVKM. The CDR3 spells CASSLQGIGELFF. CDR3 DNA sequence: TGTGCCAGCAGTTTGCAGGGGATCGGGGAGCTGTTTTTT. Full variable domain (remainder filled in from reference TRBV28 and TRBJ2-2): DVKVTQSSRYLVKRTGEKVFLECVQDMDHENMFWYRQDPGLGLRLIYFSYDVKMKEKGDIPEGYSVSREKKERFSLILESASTNQTSMYLCASSLQGIGELFFGEGSRLTVL.

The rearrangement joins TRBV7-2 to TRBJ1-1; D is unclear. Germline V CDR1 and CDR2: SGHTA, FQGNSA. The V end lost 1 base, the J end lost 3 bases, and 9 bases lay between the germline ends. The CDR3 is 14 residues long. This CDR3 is CASSLGGRYTEAFF. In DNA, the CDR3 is TGTGCCAGCAGCTTAGGGGGAAGGTACACTGAAGCTTTCTTT.

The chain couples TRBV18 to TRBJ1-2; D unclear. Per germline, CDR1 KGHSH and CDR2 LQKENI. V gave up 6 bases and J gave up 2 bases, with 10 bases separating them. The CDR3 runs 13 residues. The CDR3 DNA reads TGTGCCAGCTCTACAGACGGAAACTATGGCTACACCTTC. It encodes CASSTDGNYGYTF.

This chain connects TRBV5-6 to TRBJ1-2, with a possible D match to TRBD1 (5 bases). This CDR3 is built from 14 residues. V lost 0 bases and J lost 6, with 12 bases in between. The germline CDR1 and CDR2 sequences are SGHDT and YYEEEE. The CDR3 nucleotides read TGTGCCAGCAGCTTGGTCCGGTCCAGGGATGGCTACACCTTC. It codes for CASSLVRSRDGYTF.

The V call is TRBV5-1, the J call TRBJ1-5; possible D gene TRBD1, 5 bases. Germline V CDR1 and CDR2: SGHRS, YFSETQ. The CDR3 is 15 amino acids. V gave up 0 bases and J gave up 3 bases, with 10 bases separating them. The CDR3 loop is CASSLGQGPNQPQHF. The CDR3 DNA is TGCGCCAGCAGCTTGGGGCAGGGACCCAATCAGCCCCAGCATTTT. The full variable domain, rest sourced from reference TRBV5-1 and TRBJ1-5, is KAGVTQTPRYLIKTRGQQVTLSCSPISGHRSVSWYQQTPGQGLQFLFEYFSETQRNKGNFPGRFSGRQFSNSRSEMNVSTLELGDSALYLCASSLGQGPNQPQHFGDGTRLSIL.

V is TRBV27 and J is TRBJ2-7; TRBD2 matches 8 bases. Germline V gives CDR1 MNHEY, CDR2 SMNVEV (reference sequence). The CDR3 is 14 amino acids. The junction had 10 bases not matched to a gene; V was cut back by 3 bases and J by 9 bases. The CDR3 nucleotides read TGTGCCAGCAGTTTCGCAGCTAGCGGGCATCGGCAGTACTTC. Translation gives CASSFAASGHRQYF.

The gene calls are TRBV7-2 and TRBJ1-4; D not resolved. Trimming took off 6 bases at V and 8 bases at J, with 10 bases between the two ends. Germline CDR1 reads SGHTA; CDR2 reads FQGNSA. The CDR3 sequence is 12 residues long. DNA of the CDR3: TGTGCCAGCAGAGAGTACGGGGAAAAACTGTTTTTT. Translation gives CASREYGEKLFF. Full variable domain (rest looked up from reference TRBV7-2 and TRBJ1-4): GAGVSQSPSNKVTEKGKDVELRCDPISGHTALYWYRQSLGQGLEFLIYFQGNSAPDKSGLPSDRFSAERTGGSVSTLTIQRTQQEDSAVYLCASREYGEKLFFGSGTQLSVL.

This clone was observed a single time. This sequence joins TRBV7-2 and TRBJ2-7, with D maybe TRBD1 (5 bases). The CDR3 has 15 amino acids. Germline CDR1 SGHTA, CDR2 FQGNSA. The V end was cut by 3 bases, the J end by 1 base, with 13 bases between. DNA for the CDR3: TGTGCCAGCAGCTTCGCCAGACAGCTATCCTACGAGCAGTACTTC. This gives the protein CASSFARQLSYEQYF. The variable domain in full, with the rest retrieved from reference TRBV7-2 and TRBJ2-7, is GAGVSQSPSNKVTEKGKDVELRCDPISGHTALYWYRQSLGQGLEFLIYFQGNSAPDKSGLPSDRFSAERTGGSVSTLTIQRTQQEDSAVYLCASSFARQLSYEQYFGPGTRLTVT.

The CDR3, as DNA: TGTGCCATCAGTGGAAGCGGGAGTAATAATGAGCAGTTCTTC. This codes for CAISGSGSNNEQFF. The V and J genes are TRBV10-3 and TRBJ2-1, with 8 bases aligning to TRBD2. This CDR3 region has 14 residues. V shed 4 bases and J 7 bases; nucleotides not matched to a gene: 6. Germline CDR1 reads ENHRY; CDR2 reads SYGVKD.

CDR3 nucleotide sequence: TGTGCCAGTAGACCCCGGGACGGACCCCTCCACTTT. Its protein is CASRPRDGPLHF. This sequence joins TRBV19 and TRBJ1-6; possible D gene TRBD1, 5 bases. This CDR3 region has 12 residues. Germline V gene data show CDR1 as LNHDA and CDR2 as SQIVND (reference sequence). V lost 6 bases and J 12 bases, leaving 12 bases between the germline ends.

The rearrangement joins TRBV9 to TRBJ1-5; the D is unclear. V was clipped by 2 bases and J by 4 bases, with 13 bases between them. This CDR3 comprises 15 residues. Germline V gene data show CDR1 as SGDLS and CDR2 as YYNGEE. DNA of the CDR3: TGTGCCAGCAGCGTGGGGTCGGACCCAAATCAGCCCCAGCATTTT. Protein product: CASSVGSDPNQPQHF.

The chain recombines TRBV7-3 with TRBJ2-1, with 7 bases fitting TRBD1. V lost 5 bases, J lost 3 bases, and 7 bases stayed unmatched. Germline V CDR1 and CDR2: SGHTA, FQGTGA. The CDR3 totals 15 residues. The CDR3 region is CASSPTRQGYNEQFF. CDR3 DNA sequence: TGTGCCAGCAGCCCAACACGACAGGGCTACAATGAGCAGTTCTTC.

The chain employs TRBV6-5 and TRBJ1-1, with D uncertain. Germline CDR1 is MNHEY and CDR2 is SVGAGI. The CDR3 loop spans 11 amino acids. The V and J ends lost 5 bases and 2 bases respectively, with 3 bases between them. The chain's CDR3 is CASSTNTEAFF. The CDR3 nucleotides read TGTGCCAGCAGTACCAACACTGAAGCTTTCTTT.

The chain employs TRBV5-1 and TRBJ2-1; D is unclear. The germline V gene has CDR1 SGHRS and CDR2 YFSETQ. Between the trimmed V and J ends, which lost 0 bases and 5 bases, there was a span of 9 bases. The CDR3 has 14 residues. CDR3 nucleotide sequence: TGCGCCAGCAGCTTGGAGGCAGGTAACAATGAGCAGTTCTTC. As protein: CASSLEAGNNEQFF.

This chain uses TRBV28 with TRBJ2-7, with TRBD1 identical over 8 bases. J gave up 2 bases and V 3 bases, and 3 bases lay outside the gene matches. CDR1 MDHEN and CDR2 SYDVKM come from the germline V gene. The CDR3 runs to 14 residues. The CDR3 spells CASSLAGGPYEQYF. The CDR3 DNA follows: TGTGCCAGCAGTTTGGCAGGGGGCCCCTACGAGCAGTACTTC. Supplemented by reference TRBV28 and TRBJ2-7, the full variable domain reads DVKVTQSSRYLVKRTGEKVFLECVQDMDHENMFWYRQDPGLGLRLIYFSYDVKMKEKGDIPEGYSVSREKKERFSLILESASTNQTSMYLCASSLAGGPYEQYFGPGTRLTVT.

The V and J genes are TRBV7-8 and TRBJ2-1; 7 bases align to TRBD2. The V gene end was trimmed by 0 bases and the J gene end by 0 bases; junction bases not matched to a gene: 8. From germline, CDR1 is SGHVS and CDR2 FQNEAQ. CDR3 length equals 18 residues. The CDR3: CASSLAGGSLGSYNEQFF. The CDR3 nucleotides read TGTGCCAGCAGCTTAGCGGGAGGGTCCCTTGGCTCCTACAATGAGCAGTTCTTC.

The CDR3 protein is CASRGTGNTEAFF. The CDR3, as DNA: TGTGCCTCACGCGGGACAGGGAACACTGAAGCTTTCTTT. V gene TRBV19 combines with J gene TRBJ1-1; 8 bases are a match to TRBD1. Per germline, CDR1 LNHDA and CDR2 SQIVND (reference sequence). Trimming removed 11 bases from V and 1 base from J; junction bases left unmatched: 6. The CDR3 sequence is 13 residues long.

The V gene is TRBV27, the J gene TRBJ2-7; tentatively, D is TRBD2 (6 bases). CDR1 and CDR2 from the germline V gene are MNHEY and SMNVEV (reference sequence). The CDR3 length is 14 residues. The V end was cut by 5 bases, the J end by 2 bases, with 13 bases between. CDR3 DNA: TGTGCCAGCAGTGTCTCCGGGAGTGCCTACGAGCAGTACTTC. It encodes CASSVSGSAYEQYF.

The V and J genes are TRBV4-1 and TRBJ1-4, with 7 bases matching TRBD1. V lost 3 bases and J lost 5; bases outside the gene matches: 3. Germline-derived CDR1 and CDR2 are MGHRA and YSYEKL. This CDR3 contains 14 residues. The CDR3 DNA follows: TGCGCCAGCAGCCAGCAACAGGGGAATGAAAAACTGTTTTTT. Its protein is CASSQQQGNEKLFF.

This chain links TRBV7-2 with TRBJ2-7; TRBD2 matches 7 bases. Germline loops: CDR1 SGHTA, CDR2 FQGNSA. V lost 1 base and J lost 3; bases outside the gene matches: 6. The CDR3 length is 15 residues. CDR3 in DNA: TGTGCCAGCAGCTTAGTTGCGGGGGACTACTACGAGCAGTACTTC. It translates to CASSLVAGDYYEQYF. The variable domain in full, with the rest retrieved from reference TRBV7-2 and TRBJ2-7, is GAGVSQSPSNKVTEKGKDVELRCDPISGHTALYWYRQSLGQGLEFLIYFQGNSAPDKSGLPSDRFSAERTGGSVSTLTIQRTQQEDSAVYLCASSLVAGDYYEQYFGPGTRLTVT.

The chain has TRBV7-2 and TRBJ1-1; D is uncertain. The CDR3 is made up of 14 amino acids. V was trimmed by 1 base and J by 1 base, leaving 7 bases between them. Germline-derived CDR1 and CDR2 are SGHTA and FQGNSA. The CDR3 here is CASSLGAANTEAFF. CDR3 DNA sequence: TGTGCCAGCAGCTTAGGGGCCGCGAACACTGAAGCTTTCTTT.

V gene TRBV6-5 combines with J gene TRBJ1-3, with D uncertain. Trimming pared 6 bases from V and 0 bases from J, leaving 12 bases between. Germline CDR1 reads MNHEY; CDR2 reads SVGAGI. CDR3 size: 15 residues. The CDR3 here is CASRPDGLSGNTIYF. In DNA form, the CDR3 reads TGTGCCAGCAGACCGGACGGCCTCTCTGGAAACACCATATATTTT.

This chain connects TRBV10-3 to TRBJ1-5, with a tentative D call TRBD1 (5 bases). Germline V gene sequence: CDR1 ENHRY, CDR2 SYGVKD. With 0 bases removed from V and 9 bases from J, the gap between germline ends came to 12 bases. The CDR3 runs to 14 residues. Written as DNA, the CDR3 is TGTGCCATCAGTGAGTCTATGAATGGGGGGCCCCAGCATTTT. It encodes CAISESMNGGPQHF.

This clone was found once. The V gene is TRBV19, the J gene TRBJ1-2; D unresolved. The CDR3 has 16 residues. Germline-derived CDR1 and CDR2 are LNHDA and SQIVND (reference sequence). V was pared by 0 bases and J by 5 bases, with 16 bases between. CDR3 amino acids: CASSIDSAGGVYGYTF. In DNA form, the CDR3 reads TGTGCCAGTAGTATAGATTCCGCCGGAGGCGTTTATGGCTACACCTTC.

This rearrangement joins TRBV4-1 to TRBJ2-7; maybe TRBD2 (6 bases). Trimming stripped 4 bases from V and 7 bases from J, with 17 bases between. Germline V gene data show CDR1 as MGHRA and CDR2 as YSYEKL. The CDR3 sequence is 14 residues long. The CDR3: CASSLAGRGREQYF. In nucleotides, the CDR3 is TGCGCCAGCAGCCTCGCGGGACGGGGCAGGGAGCAGTACTTC.

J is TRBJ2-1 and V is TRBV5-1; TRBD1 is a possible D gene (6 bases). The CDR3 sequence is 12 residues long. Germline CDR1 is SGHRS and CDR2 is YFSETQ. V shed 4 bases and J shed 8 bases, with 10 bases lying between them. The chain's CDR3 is CASSPRGDEQFF. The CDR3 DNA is TGCGCCAGCAGCCCCAGGGGTGATGAGCAGTTCTTC.